The clone carrying this T cell receptor beta chain was counted many times. Researchers used 5'RACE with constant-segment primers to make TCR alpha and TCR beta cDNA libraries that carry sample barcodes and UMIs. Each CDR3 protein is one row after TCRdb ran MiXCR on the 5' RACE reads. The sample has 250,000 or so distinct CDR3 sequences; 8.5% to 9.5% are singletons. This specimen comes from a study of T-cell memory formation after mild COVID-19. The CDR3 totals 14 residues. The V gene end was trimmed by 4 bases and the J gene end by 3 bases; junction bases not matched to a gene: 3. The receptor's source is a man aged 18 to 30 who had mild COVID-19 (a few samples of this study predate the infection). Cell type and time point are not known. The rearrangement uses TRBV12-3 or TRBV12-4 and TRBJ2-4, with 7 bases fitting TRBD2. Sequenced: PBMCs or a T cell subset sorted from them (not recorded which). CDR3 residues: CASSYGGGKNIQYF. CDR3 nucleotides: TGTGCCAGCAGTTATGGGGGGGGCAAAAACATTCAGTACTTC.